These 18 T cell receptor beta chains share one sample of origin, sequenced in a study of Graves' ophthalmopathy and Graves' hyperthyroidism. Using RNA transcripts, the TCR beta CDR3 regions were amplified. Second-round multiplex PCR came after first-round RT-PCR with HTBI primers. MiXCR, run by TCRdb on the multiplex PCR reads, gives a single entry per CDR3 protein. In the table there are over a million distinct CDR3 sequences, 35% to 40% of which are singletons. The sequencing input was peripheral blood or thyroid tissue (not recorded which). These receptors all stem from an adult man with Graves' hyperthyroidism.

This clonotype was picked up many times. J is TRBJ1-5 and V is TRBV12-3 or TRBV12-4; the match to TRBD1 covers 7 bases. The CDR3 runs 15 residues. Trimming at V came to 2 bases and at J to 4 bases, leaving 5 bases not matched to a gene. The CDR3 nucleotides are TGTGCCAGCAGTTTATCCAGGGGGAGGAATCAGCCCCAGCATTTT. It codes for CASSLSRGRNQPQHF.

This clonotype came up many times. The J gene is TRBJ2-7, the V gene TRBV7-9; 9 nucleotides agree with TRBD1. CDR1 and CDR2 from the germline V gene are SEHNR and FQNEAQ (reference sequence). With V trimmed by 1 base and J by 3 bases, 7 bases remained unmatched. This CDR3 has 16 residues. In nucleotides, the CDR3 is TGTGCCAGCAGCTTAGTCCCCCGGGACAGGGACTACGAGCAGTACTTC. Amino acid sequence: CASSLVPRDRDYEQYF.

The chain employs TRBV7-2 and TRBJ1-5; 10 bases match TRBD1. This CDR3 has 16 amino acids. Germline V gives CDR1 SGHTA, CDR2 FQGNSA. Trimming at V came to 5 bases and at J to 9 bases, leaving 13 bases not matched to a gene. The DNA for the CDR3 is TGTGCCAGCAGCGGCCGGGGACAGGGGCCTGGATGGCCCCAGCATTTT. Encoded protein: CASSGRGQGPGWPQHF.

Note on this clonotype: A much larger clone differs from this one at a single base, so this may be a read error. The chain is built from TRBV5-8 and TRBJ1-4, with 7 nucleotides matching TRBD1. The CDR3 runs to 15 residues. CDR1 and CDR2 (germline): SGHTS, YDEGEE. The CDR3 bases are TGTGCCGGCAGCTTCCGGGACAGCGGCGGTGAAAAACTGTTTTTT. Protein product: CAGSFRDSGGEKLFF.

There are many counts of this clonotype. The V and J genes are TRBV19 and TRBJ1-6; 11 nucleotides line up with TRBD1. The junction had 3 bases not matched to a gene; V was cut back by 6 bases and J by 5 bases. CDR1 and CDR2 from the germline V gene are LNHDA and SQIVND (reference sequence). The CDR3 totals 15 residues. The CDR3 is CASSRDRGDNSPLHF. Written as DNA, the CDR3 is TGTGCCAGTAGCCGGGACAGGGGGGATAATTCACCCCTCCACTTT.

Only one count was recorded for this clonotype. The rearrangement joins TRBV24-1 to TRBJ2-7; 9 bases agree with TRBD1. There are 16 residues in the CDR3. Trimming took 4 bases from V and 4 from J; bases not matched to a gene: 10. Germline CDR1 reads KGHDR; CDR2 reads SFDVKD. The CDR3: CATSDRGTGTRYEQYF. The CDR3 DNA reads as TGTGCCACCAGTGACCGCGGGACAGGGACGCGGTACGAGCAGTACTTC.

V usage is TRBV9 and J usage is TRBJ2-2, with 7 bases fitting TRBD2. Germline assignment: CDR1 SGDLS and CDR2 YYNGEE. The trim removed 8 bases at V and 4 bases at J, leaving 8 bases unmatched. The CDR3 is 14 amino acids. This CDR3 reads CARKAGVGTGELFF. Written as DNA, the CDR3 is TGTGCCAGAAAGGCGGGAGTGGGCACCGGGGAGCTGTTTTTT.

As to this clonotype: A much larger clone lies one base from this, so it may be a read error. The chain has TRBV29-1 and TRBJ2-7; 10 bases map to TRBD2. The CDR3 is made up of 14 amino acids. J lost 5 bases, V lost 1 base, and 5 bases had no gene match. Germline V gene sequence: CDR1 SQVTM, CDR2 ANQGSEA. The chain's CDR3 is CSVEAGLATDEQYF. Written as DNA, the CDR3 is TGCAGCGTTGAAGCGGGACTAGCGACTGACGAGCAGTACTTC.

This clonotype was seen more than once but under ten times. A much larger clone differs from this one at a single base, so this may be a read error. V is TRBV10-3 and J is TRBJ2-7; TRBD2 agrees at 7 bases. Losses at the gene ends were 3 bases for V and 7 bases for J; bases not matched to a gene: 6. The length of the CDR3 is 13 residues. Germline CDR1 reads ENHRY; CDR2 reads SYGVKD. In DNA form, the CDR3 reads TGTGCCATCAGTGAAGGGATTAGCGGGGAGCAGTACTTC. This encodes CAISEGISGEQYF.

About this clonotype: With a much larger clone just one base away, this may be a read error. This rearrangement joins TRBV20-1 to TRBJ2-7; 11 bases align to TRBD1. The trim removed 2 bases at V and 6 bases at J, leaving 6 bases unmatched. Looked up from germline, CDR1 is DFQATT and CDR2 is SNEGSKA (reference sequence). The CDR3 covers 14 residues. This CDR3 reads CSARPGQGDCEQYF. CDR3 DNA sequence: TGCAGTGCTAGACCGGGACAGGGGGACTGCGAGCAGTACTTC.

This clonotype was observed at least ten times. This chain uses TRBV20-1 with TRBJ2-2; TRBD1 might be the D (6 bases). In germline, CDR1 is DFQATT, CDR2 SNEGSKA (reference sequence). Trimming removed 8 bases at V and 4 bases at J, with 14 bases between. The CDR3 totals 13 residues. This chain's CDR3 is CSTGTTLTGELFF. DNA for the CDR3: TGCAGTACCGGGACAACGCTCACCGGGGAGCTGTTTTTT.

This clonotype was detected only a few times. A much larger clone is a single base away; this may be a read error. V and J are TRBV7-9 and TRBJ2-7; no reliable D call. The V end lost 4 bases, the J end lost 5 bases, and 3 bases lay between the germline ends. The CDR3 consists of 10 residues. CDR1 and CDR2 from the germline V gene are SEHNR and FQNEAQ (reference sequence). For the CDR3, the DNA is TGTGCCAGCAGCTCAAACGAGCAGTACTTC. This sequence encodes CASSSNEQYF.

CDR3 nucleotides: TGCAGTGCTATCCGGACAGGGGGTTCAGAGACCCAGTACTTC. This sequence encodes CSAIRTGGSETQYF. The chain joins TRBV20-1 to TRBJ2-5; TRBD1 matches 10 bases. Trimming took 4 bases from V and 4 from J; bases not matched to a gene: 6. The germline gives CDR1 DFQATT, CDR2 SNEGSKA (reference sequence). CDR3 length equals 14 residues.

This clonotype was counted at least ten times. The chain uses TRBV7-9 and TRBJ1-4; D perhaps matches TRBD1 (5 bases). The CDR3 runs to 16 residues. The V gene lost 4 bases and the J gene lost 6 bases, with 18 bases spanning the gap. Germline CDR1 reads SEHNR; CDR2 reads FQNEAQ (reference sequence). This chain's CDR3 is CASSSLKGRRYEKLFF. The CDR3 nucleotides read TGTGCCAGCAGCTCCCTAAAGGGGAGGCGGTATGAAAAACTGTTTTTT.

The count of this clonotype is one. A read error is possible here, since a much larger clone lies one base away. It is likely a read error, because the conserved phenylalanine at the end of the CDR3 is missing. The CDR3 sequence: CASSTSRDITQAFS. The CDR3 bases are TGTGCCAGTAGTACAAGCCGGGACATAACACAAGCTTTCTCT. The chain employs TRBV19 and TRBJ1-1; D is perhaps TRBD1 (6 bases). Trimming removed 4 bases at V and 9 bases at J, with 18 bases between. Germline CDR1 and CDR2: LNHDA and SQIVND (reference sequence). This CDR3 contains 14 residues.

For this clonotype: A read error is the likely source, as a far larger clone sits one nucleotide away. The chain couples TRBV7-3 to TRBJ2-2; TRBD1 matches at 7 bases. Germline CDR1 is SGHTA and CDR2 is FQGTGA. The CDR3 spans 14 residues. In DNA, the CDR3 is TGTGCCGGCAGTCGGGACAGTAACACCGGGGAGCTGTTTTTT. Its protein product is CAGSRDSNTGELFF.

The V call is TRBV6-5, the J call TRBJ1-1; D is ambiguous. Trimming pared 7 bases from V and 0 bases from J, leaving 9 bases between. From germline, CDR1 is MNHEY and CDR2 SVGAGI. The CDR3 has 13 residues. The CDR3 region has the DNA TGTGCCAGCAATAACCAGGTGAACACTGAAGCTTTCTTT. This sequence encodes CASNNQVNTEAFF.

Details on this clonotype: A single base separates this from a much larger clone, so it may be a read error. A read error is likely, as this CDR3 ends without the conserved phenylalanine or tryptophan. This chain uses TRBV19 with TRBJ2-7; no reliable D call. V lost 3 bases, J lost 6 bases, and 12 bases lay in between. Germline loops: CDR1 LNHDA, CDR2 SQIVND (reference sequence). The CDR3 extends over 13 amino acids. The CDR3 nucleotides are TGTGCCAGTAGTATCAGCGTCGTCTCCGAGCAGTACCTC. Translated: CASSISVVSEQYL.